These 7 T cell receptor beta chains were sequenced from one sample in a study of blood T cells in healthy people across ages. The authors ran a second PCR of roughly 7 to 11 cycles using a sample-barcoded 5' primer and a J-beta primer mix. MiXCR was run by TCRdb on the 5' RACE reads, yielding one entry per CDR3 protein. The data show roughly 800,000 distinct CDR3 sequences, roughly 60% seen once. Sequencing was performed on blood. These receptors were collected from a man aged 25 to 45 in good health.

Only a few counts were recorded for this clonotype. This sequence joins TRBV7-2 and TRBJ2-1; 9 bases align to TRBD2. This CDR3 comprises 13 residues. CDR1 and CDR2 from the germline V gene are SGHTA and FQGNSA. The V gene end was trimmed by 5 bases and the J gene end by 8 bases; junction bases not matched to a gene: 4. CDR3 amino acids: CASSDSGRYEQFF. The CDR3 DNA is TGTGCCAGCAGCGATAGCGGGAGATATGAGCAGTTCTTC.

This clonotype was picked up a small number of times. V gene TRBV7-9 combines with J gene TRBJ2-5; 11 bases fit TRBD2. This CDR3 region has 16 residues. Germline V CDR1 and CDR2: SEHNR, FQNEAQ (reference sequence). The V gene end was trimmed by 2 bases and the J gene end by 5 bases; junction bases not matched to a gene: 7. The CDR3, as DNA: TGTGCCAGCAGCTTACCCCTACTAGCGGGGGTGGAGACCCAGTACTTC. The encoded protein is CASSLPLLAGVETQYF.

The rearrangement links TRBV4-1 to TRBJ2-5; 13 nucleotides match TRBD2. Germline CDR1 reads MGHRA; CDR2 reads YSYEKL. V shed 4 bases and J 9 bases; nucleotides not matched to a gene: 8. CDR3 size: 15 residues. The CDR3: CASSPGTSGIGAQYF. Written as DNA, the CDR3 is TGCGCCAGCAGCCCCGGGACTAGCGGGATAGGCGCCCAGTACTTC.

Details on this clonotype: The junction and the germline gene differ at one end; a read error may be behind it. This rearrangement joins TRBV11-3 to TRBJ2-3; 14 nucleotides agree with TRBD2. The CDR3 contains 16 residues. Looked up from germline, CDR1 is SGHNT and CDR2 is YENEEA. As DNA, the CDR3 is TGTGCCAGCAGCCGGACTAGCGGGGGGAGGTCAGATACGCGGTATTTT. It translates to CASSRTSGGRSDTRYF.

The chain carries TRBV30 and TRBJ2-5; 9 bases map to TRBD1. TRBJ2-7 matches the DNA end more closely, so the J call is doubtful. The V gene's germline CDR1 is GTSNPN and CDR2 SVGIG (reference sequence). The length of the CDR3 is 14 residues. The CDR3 here is CAFAYRQGAYEQYF. As DNA, the CDR3 is TGTGCCTTCGCTTATAGACAGGGGGCCTACGAGCAGTACTTC.

The chain has TRBV7-8 and TRBJ2-7; 13 nucleotides match TRBD2. This CDR3 is built from 14 residues. V trimming: 5 bases; J trimming: 4 bases; junction bases outside the gene matches: 2. Per the germline V gene, CDR1 is SGHVS and CDR2 is FQNEAQ. Here the CDR3 reads CASSKLAGGYEQYF. In DNA, the CDR3 is TGTGCCAGCAGCAAACTAGCGGGGGGGTACGAGCAGTACTTC.

J is TRBJ2-5 and V is TRBV20-1; D not certain. The V gene's germline CDR1 is DFQATT and CDR2 SNEGSKA (reference sequence). The CDR3 spans 15 residues. Trimming removed 3 bases from V and 2 bases from J, with 16 bases in between. Here the CDR3 DNA reads TGCAGTGCTAGCCAACTTGGACGACTGCAAGAGACCCAGTACTTC. Translating it yields CSASQLGRLQETQYF.